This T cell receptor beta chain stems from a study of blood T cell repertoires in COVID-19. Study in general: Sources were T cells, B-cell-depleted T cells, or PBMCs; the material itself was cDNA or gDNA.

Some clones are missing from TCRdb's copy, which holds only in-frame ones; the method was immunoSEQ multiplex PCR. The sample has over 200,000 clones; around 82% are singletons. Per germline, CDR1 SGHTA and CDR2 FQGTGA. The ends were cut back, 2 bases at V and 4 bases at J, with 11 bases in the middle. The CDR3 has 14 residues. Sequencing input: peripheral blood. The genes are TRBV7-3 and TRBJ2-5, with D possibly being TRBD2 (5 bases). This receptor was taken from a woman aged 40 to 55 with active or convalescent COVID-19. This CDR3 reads CASSLLPGIETQYF. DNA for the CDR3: TGTGCCAGCAGCTTATTGCCCGGGATAGAGACCCAGTACTTC.